This TCR beta chain was identified during a study of shared clonotypes between healthy human individuals. Germline V CDR1 and CDR2: LNHDA, SQIVND (reference sequence). With 4 bases removed from V and 2 bases from J, the gap between germline ends came to 11 bases. The CDR3 has 15 residues. Clones were sequenced by immunoSEQ multiplex PCR, and TCRdb holds only the in-frame ones, with some missing. The sample yields approximately 500,000 clones, 90% to 96% seen once. The material sequenced was naive CD4+ T cells sorted from blood. As for subset: CD45RA+ positively selected. V usage is TRBV19 and J usage is TRBJ2-2; maybe TRBD1 (5 bases). The receptor's source is a young woman in good health. CDR3 loop: CASSRGTVNTGELFF. DNA of the CDR3: TGTGCCAGTAGTAGGGGCACAGTAAACACCGGGGAGCTGTTTTTT.